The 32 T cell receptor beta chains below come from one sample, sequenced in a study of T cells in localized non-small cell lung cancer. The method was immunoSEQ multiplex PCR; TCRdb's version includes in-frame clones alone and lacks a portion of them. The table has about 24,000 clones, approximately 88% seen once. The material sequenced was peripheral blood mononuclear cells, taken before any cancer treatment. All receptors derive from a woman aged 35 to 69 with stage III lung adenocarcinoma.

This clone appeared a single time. The CDR3 spells CASSEHGQGTQYF. The DNA for the CDR3 is TGTGCCAGCAGTGAACATGGGCAGGGGACCCAGTACTTC. This chain connects TRBV7-3 to TRBJ2-5, with D maybe TRBD1 (5 bases). Trimming shortened V by 6 bases and J by 7 bases, and 15 bases separated the two germline ends. The CDR3 spans 13 residues. Germline-derived CDR1 and CDR2 are SGHTA and FQGTGA.

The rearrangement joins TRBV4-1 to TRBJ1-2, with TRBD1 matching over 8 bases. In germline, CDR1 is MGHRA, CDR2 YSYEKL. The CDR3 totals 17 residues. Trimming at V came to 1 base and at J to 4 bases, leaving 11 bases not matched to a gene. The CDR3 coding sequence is TGCGCCAGCAGCCAAGTTTACTATGGGACAGGAGCCTATGGCTACACCTTC. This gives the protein CASSQVYYGTGAYGYTF.

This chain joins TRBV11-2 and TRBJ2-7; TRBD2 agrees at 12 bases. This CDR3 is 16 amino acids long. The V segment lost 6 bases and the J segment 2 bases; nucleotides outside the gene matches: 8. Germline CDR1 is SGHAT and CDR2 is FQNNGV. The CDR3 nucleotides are TGTGCCAGCAGTAATTCGGGACTAGCGGGCACCTACGAGCAGTACTTC. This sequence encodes CASSNSGLAGTYEQYF. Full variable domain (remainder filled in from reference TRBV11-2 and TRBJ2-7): EAGVAQSPRYKIIEKRQSVAFWCNPISGHATLYWYQQILGQGPKLLIQFQNNGVVDDSQLPKDRFSAERLKGVDSTLKIQPAKLEDSAVYLCASSNSGLAGTYEQYFGPGTRLTVT.

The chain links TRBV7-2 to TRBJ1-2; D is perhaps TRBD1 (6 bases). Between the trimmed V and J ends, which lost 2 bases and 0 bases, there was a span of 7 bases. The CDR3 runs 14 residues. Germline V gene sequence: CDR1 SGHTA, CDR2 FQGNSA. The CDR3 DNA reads TGTGCCAGCAGCTTAACAGGGACTAACTATGGCTACACCTTC. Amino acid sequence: CASSLTGTNYGYTF.

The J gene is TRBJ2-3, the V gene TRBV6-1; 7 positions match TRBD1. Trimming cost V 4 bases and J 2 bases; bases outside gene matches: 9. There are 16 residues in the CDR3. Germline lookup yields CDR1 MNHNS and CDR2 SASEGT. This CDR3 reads CASSGMGQTATDTQYF. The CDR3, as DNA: TGTGCCAGCAGTGGTATGGGACAGACTGCCACAGATACGCAGTATTTT.

CDR3 sequence: CASSYSNRGTEAFF. The CDR3 DNA follows: TGTGCCAGCAGTTATAGCAACAGGGGCACTGAAGCTTTCTTT. V and J are TRBV6-5 and TRBJ1-1, with TRBD1 matching over 7 bases. Germline CDR1 MNHEY, CDR2 SVGAGI. Trimming removed 3 bases from V and 4 bases from J; junction bases left unmatched: 5. The CDR3 consists of 14 residues.

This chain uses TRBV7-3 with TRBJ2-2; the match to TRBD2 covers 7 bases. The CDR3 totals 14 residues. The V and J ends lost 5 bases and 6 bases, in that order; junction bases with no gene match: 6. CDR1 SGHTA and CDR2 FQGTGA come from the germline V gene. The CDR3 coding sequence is TGTGCCAGCAGCGCGGGAGTTGAAGCCGGGGAGCTGTTTTTT. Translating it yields CASSAGVEAGELFF.

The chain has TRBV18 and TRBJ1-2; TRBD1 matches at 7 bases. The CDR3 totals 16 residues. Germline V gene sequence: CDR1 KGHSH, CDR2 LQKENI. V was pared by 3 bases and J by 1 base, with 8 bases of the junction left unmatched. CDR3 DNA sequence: TGTGCCAGCTCACCGTTGAGACAGGGCCATAACTATGGCTACACCTTC. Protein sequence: CASSPLRQGHNYGYTF.

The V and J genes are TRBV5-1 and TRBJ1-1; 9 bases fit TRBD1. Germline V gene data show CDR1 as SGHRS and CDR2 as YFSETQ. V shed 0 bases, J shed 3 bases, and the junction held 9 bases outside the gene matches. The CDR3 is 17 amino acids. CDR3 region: CASSLGTGTGSDTEAFF. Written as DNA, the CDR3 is TGCGCCAGCAGCTTGGGAACCGGGACAGGGTCGGACACTGAAGCTTTCTTT.

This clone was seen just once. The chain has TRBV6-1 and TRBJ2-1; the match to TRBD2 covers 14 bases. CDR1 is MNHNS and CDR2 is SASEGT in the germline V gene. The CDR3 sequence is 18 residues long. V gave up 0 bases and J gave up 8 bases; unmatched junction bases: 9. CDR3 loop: CASSEATSGRVFFDEQFF. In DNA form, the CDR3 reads TGTGCCAGCAGTGAAGCGACTAGCGGGAGGGTCTTTTTCGATGAGCAGTTCTTC.

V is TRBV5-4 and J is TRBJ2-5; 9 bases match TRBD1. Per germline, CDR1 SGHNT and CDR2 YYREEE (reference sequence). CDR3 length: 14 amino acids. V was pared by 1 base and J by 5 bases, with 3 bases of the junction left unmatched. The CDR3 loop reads CASSLTGGKETQYF. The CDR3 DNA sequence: TGTGCCAGCAGCTTGACAGGGGGCAAGGAGACCCAGTACTTC.

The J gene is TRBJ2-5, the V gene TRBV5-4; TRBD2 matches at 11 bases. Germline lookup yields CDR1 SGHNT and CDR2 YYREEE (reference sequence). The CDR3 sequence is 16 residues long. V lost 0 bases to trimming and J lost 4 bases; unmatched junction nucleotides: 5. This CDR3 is CASSLGLAGGGETQYF. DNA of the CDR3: TGTGCCAGCAGCTTGGGGCTAGCGGGAGGAGGAGAGACCCAGTACTTC.

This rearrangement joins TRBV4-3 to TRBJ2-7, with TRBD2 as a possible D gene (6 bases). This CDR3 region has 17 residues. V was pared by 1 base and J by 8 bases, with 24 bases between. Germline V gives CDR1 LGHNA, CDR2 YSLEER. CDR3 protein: CASSQVRLKVRAGQQYF. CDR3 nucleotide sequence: TGCGCCAGCAGCCAAGTTCGGCTTAAAGTACGAGCGGGTCAGCAGTACTTC.

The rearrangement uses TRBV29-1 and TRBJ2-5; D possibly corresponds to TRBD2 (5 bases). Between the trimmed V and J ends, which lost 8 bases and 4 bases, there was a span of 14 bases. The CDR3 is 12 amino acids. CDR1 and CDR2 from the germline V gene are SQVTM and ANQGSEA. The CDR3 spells CSTSSNLETQYF. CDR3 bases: TGCAGCACTAGTTCCAACCTAGAGACCCAGTACTTC.

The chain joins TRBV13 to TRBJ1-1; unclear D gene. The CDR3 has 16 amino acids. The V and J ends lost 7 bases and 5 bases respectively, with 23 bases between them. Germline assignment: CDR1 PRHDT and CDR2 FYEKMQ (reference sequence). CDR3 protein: CASNPRAGPTQTEAFF. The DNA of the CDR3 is TGTGCCAGCAACCCGAGGGCCGGACCGACCCAAACTGAAGCTTTCTTT.

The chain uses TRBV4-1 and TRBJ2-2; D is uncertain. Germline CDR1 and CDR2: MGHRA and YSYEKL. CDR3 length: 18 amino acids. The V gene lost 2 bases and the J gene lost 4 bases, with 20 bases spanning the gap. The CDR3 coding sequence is TGCGCCAGCAGCCAAAATGAGGAGCCCACGGCCGTCACCGGGGAGCTGTTTTTT. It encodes CASSQNEEPTAVTGELFF.

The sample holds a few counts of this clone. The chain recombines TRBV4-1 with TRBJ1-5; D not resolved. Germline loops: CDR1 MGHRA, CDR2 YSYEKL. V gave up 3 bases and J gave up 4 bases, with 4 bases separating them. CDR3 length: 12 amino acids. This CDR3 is CASSHGNQPQHF. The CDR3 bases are TGCGCCAGCAGCCATGGTAATCAGCCCCAGCATTTT.

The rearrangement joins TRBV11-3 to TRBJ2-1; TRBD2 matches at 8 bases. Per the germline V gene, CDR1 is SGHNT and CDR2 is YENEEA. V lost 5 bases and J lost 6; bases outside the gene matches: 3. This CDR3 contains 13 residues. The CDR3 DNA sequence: TGTGCCAGCAGCCCGGGGGGGCCCAATGAGCAGTTCTTC. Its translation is CASSPGGPNEQFF.

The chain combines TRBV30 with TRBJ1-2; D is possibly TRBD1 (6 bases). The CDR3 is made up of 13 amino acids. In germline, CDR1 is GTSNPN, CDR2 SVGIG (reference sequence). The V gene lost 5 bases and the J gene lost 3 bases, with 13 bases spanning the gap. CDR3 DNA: TGTGCCTGGGCCCTAGGGGGGGACTATGGCTACACCTTC. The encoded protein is CAWALGGDYGYTF. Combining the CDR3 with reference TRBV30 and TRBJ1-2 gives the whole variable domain SQTIHQWPATLVQPVGSPLSLECTVEGTSNPNLYWYRQAAGRGLQLLFYSVGIGQISSEVPQNLSASRPQDRQFILSSKKLLLSDSGFYLCAWALGGDYGYTFGSGTRLTVV.

The CDR3 sequence: CASSGGINQPQHF. CDR3 nucleotides: TGTGCCAGCAGCGGGGGCATCAATCAGCCCCAGCATTTT. This chain uses TRBV7-9 with TRBJ1-5; tentatively, D is TRBD1 (6 bases). V was trimmed by 5 bases and J by 3 bases, leaving 8 bases between them. This CDR3 has 13 residues. CDR1 is SEHNR, CDR2 FQNEAQ, per germline (reference sequence). The variable domain in full, with the rest retrieved from reference TRBV7-9 and TRBJ1-5, is DTGVSQNPRHKITKRGQNVTFRCDPISEHNRLYWYRQTLGQGPEFLTYFQNEAQLEKSRLLSDRFSAERPKGSFSTLEIQRTEQGDSAMYLCASSGGINQPQHFGDGTRLSIL.

CDR3 protein: CASSLGRLSGDNEQFF. The CDR3 nucleotides are TGTGCCAGCAGCTTAGGGCGGTTGTCGGGAGACAATGAGCAGTTCTTC. The chain employs TRBV7-9 and TRBJ2-1, with a weak D call TRBD2 (6 bases). The CDR3 is 16 residues long. The V end lost 1 base, the J end lost 5 bases, and 15 bases lay between the germline ends. Germline-derived CDR1 and CDR2 are SEHNR and FQNEAQ (reference sequence).

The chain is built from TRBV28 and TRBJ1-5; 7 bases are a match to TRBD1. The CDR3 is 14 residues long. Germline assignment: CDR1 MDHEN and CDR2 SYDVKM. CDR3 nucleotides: TGTGCGGTCAAACAGGGGTATAGCAATCAGCCCCAGCATTTT. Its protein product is CAVKQGYSNQPQHF. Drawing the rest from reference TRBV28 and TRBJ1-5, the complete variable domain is DVKVTQSSRYLVKRTGEKVFLECVQDMDHENMFWYRQDPGLGLRLIYFSYDVKMKEKGDIPEGYSVSREKKERFSLILESASTNQTSMYLCAVKQGYSNQPQHFGDGTRLSIL.

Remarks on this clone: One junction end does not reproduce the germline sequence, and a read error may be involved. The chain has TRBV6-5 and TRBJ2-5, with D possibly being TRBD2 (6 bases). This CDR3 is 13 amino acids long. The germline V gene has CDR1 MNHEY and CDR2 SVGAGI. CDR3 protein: CASSYLPDRGRHF. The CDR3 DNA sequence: TGTGCCAGCAGTTACCTACCCGATCGGGGGAGACACTTC.

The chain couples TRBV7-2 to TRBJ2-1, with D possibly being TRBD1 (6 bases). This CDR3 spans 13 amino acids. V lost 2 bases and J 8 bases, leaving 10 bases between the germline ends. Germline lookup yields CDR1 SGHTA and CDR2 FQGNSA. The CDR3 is CASSLRDTHEQFF. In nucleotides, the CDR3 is TGTGCCAGCAGCTTAAGGGACACCCATGAGCAGTTCTTC.

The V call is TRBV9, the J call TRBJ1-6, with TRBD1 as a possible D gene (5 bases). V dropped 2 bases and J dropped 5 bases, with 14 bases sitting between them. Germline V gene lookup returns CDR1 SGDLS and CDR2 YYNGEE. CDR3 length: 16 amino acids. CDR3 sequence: CASSVAWGTDNSPLHF. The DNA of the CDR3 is TGTGCCAGCAGCGTCGCCTGGGGGACGGATAATTCACCCCTCCACTTT.

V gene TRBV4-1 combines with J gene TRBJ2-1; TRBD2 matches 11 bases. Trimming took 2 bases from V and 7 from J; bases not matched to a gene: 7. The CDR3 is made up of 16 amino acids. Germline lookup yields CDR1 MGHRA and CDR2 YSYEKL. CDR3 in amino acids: CASSQPLAGESNEQFF. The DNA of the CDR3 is TGCGCCAGCAGCCAACCACTAGCGGGAGAGAGTAATGAGCAGTTCTTC.

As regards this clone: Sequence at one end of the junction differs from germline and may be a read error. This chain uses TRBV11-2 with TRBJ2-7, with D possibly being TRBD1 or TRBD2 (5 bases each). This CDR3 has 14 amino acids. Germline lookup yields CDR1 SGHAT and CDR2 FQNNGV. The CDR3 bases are TGTGCCAGCAGCTTAGGGGGGATAGTAGGGGAAGTCGACTTC. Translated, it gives CASSLGGIVGEVDF.

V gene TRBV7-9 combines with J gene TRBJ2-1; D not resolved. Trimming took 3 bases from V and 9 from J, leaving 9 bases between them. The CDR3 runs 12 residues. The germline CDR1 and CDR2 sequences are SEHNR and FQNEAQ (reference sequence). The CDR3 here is CASSFDLPEQFF. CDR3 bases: TGTGCCAGCAGCTTCGACCTACCTGAGCAGTTCTTC.

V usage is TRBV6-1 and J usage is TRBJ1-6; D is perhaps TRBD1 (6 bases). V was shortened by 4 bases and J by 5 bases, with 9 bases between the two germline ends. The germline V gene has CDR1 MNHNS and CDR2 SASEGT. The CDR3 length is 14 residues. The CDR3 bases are TGTGCCAGCAGTGTGGACAGAAATAATTCACCCCTCCACTTT. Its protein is CASSVDRNNSPLHF.

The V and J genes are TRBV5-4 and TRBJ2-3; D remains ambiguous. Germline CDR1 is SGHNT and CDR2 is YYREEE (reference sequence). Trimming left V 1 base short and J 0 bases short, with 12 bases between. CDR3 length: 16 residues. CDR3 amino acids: CASSLKQLGSTDTQYF. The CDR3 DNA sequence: TGTGCCAGCAGCTTGAAACAGCTGGGGAGCACAGATACGCAGTATTTT.

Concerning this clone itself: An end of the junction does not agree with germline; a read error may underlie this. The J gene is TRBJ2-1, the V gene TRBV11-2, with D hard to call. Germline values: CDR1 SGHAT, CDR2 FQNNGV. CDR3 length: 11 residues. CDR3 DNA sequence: TGTGCCAGCAGCTCCCACAATGAGCAGTTCTTC. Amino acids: CASSSHNEQFF.

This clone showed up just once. The CDR3 DNA sequence: TGTGCCACCGGGGCAGGGGACCATAGCAATCAGCCCCAGCATTTT. Amino acids: CATGAGDHSNQPQHF. The rearrangement joins TRBV10-3 to TRBJ1-5; D is possibly TRBD1 (6 bases). The CDR3 contains 15 residues. The V and J ends lost 10 bases and 0 bases respectively, with 16 bases between them. Germline V gene sequence: CDR1 ENHRY, CDR2 SYGVKD.